This T cell receptor beta chain comes out of a study of blood T cells in healthy people across ages. V lost 5 bases and J lost 4, with 9 bases in between. Germline CDR1 reads DFQATT; CDR2 reads SNEGSKA (reference sequence). The CDR3 is 11 amino acids. The authors isolated at least 7 million PBMCs per sample. A sample-barcoded 5' primer and a J-beta primer mix were used in a second PCR of roughly 7 to 12 cycles. MiXCR, applied by TCRdb to the 5' RACE reads, yields one record per CDR3 protein. The sample has hundreds of thousands of distinct CDR3 sequences, under 55% seen once. In regard to this clonotype: Its target is unknown.

Notes on the study in general: Long-lived donors carried more naive CD4+ cells and greater diversity than aged donors.

The gene calls are TRBV20-1 and TRBJ2-7; unclear D gene. Sequenced sample: blood. The TCR was taken from a man in his sixties in good health. For the CDR3, the DNA is TGCAGTGCTGAGAGCCGATACGAGCAGTACTTC. This encodes CSAESRYEQYF.